These 10 T cell receptor beta chains share one sample of origin, sequenced in a study of T cells in Graves' hyperthyroidism and ophthalmopathy. There were TCR beta CDR3 regions amplified from RNA transcripts. Using the HTBI primer set, a first-round RT-PCR was run on the TCR CDR3. One entry per CDR3 protein, called by TCRdb with MiXCR from the multiplex PCR reads. Among hundreds of thousands of distinct CDR3 sequences, 20% were seen once, and the ten largest hold roughly 47%. Sequenced: blood. Every receptor here comes from a man in his forties with Graves' ophthalmopathy.

This clonotype appeared many times. The chain employs TRBV12-3 or TRBV12-4 and TRBJ2-7; TRBD2 might be the D (7 bases). The CDR3 is made up of 14 amino acids. The V end was cut by 6 bases, the J end by 7 bases, with 19 bases between. The CDR3 DNA is TGTGCCAGCAGCCAGGTGGGGGGGACAAAGGAGCAGTACTTC. Translating it yields CASSQVGGTKEQYF.

The chain uses TRBV6-4 and TRBJ2-2; a possible D gene is TRBD1 (5 bases). CDR1 MRHNA and CDR2 SNTAGT come from the germline V gene. The CDR3 totals 14 residues. Trimming pared 6 bases from V and 1 base from J, leaving 9 bases between. The CDR3, as DNA: TGTGCCAGCAGCACCGACAGGAACACCGGGGAGCTGTTTTTT. Amino acid sequence: CASSTDRNTGELFF.

The CDR3 coding sequence is TGTGCCAGCAGATCCCCCAGACAAGGAGGGAACACTGAAGCTTTCTTT. This encodes CASRSPRQGGNTEAFF. This chain links TRBV12-3 or TRBV12-4 with TRBJ1-1; D gene uncertain. V lost 6 bases and J 1 base, leaving 18 bases between the germline ends. The CDR3 consists of 16 residues.

The V gene is TRBV14, the J gene TRBJ1-6; 11 bases agree with TRBD1. J lost 3 bases, V lost 0 bases, and 1 base had no gene match. Germline CDR1 SGHDN, CDR2 FVKESK. This CDR3 is 17 amino acids long. CDR3 nucleotide sequence: TGTGCCAGCAGCCAAGAGGGGACAGGGGGCTATAATTCACCCCTCCACTTT. Amino acids: CASSQEGTGGYNSPLHF.

Of note for this clonotype: Possible read error: a much larger clone is one base away. The chain is built from TRBV18 and TRBJ2-3; TRBD2 matches 8 bases. The length of the CDR3 is 16 residues. Per germline, CDR1 KGHSH and CDR2 LQKENI. CDR3 DNA sequence: TGTGCCAGCTCACCAGAAGTAACTAGCGGCACAGATACGCGGTATTTT. It is translated as CASSPEVTSGTDTRYF.

The table lists this clonotype with a few counts. The chain recombines TRBV7-8 with TRBJ1-4; 8 bases are a match to TRBD1. The CDR3 is made up of 16 amino acids. CDR1 is SGHVS and CDR2 is FQNEAQ in the germline V gene. Germline trimming cut 3 bases from V and 6 bases from J; bases unmatched to any gene: 9. This chain's CDR3 is CASSLNGQGAYEKLFF. The CDR3 bases are TGTGCCAGCAGCTTGAACGGTCAGGGGGCTTATGAAAAACTGTTTTTT.

The table lists this clonotype with a few counts. V and J are TRBV5-1 and TRBJ1-5, with a tentative D call TRBD1 (5 bases). V lost 0 bases and J lost 4, with 17 bases in between. Germline values: CDR1 SGHRS, CDR2 YFSETQ. The CDR3 has 17 residues. The CDR3 bases are TGCGCCAGCAGCTTGGAGGAGGGGCCGTCTTGGAATCAGCCCCAGCATTTT. It translates to CASSLEEGPSWNQPQHF.

In DNA, the CDR3 is TGTGCCAGCACTCATAGCGGGAAAGCCCCCTACGAGCAGTACTTC. This gives the protein CASTHSGKAPYEQYF. This rearrangement joins TRBV7-9 to TRBJ2-7; 8 bases align to TRBD2. The germline V gene encodes CDR1 SEHNR and CDR2 FQNEAQ (reference sequence). Trimming took 7 bases from V and 2 from J; bases not matched to a gene: 10. This CDR3 has 15 residues.

This clonotype was observed at least ten times. This chain connects TRBV20-1 to TRBJ2-3, with D possibly being TRBD2 (6 bases). The germline V gene has CDR1 DFQATT and CDR2 SNEGSKA (reference sequence). This CDR3 region has 12 residues. V lost 4 bases to trimming and J lost 4 bases, with 9 bases between them. The CDR3 bases are TGCAGTGCTATCCCTAGCGCAGATACGCAGTATTTT. Translated, it gives CSAIPSADTQYF.

This clonotype has just a few counts. The chain employs TRBV6-2 or TRBV6-3 and TRBJ2-3; TRBD1 agrees at 7 bases. The J segment lost 0 bases and the V segment lost 2 bases, leaving 11 bases of the junction unmatched. From germline, CDR1 is MNHEY and CDR2 SVGEGT. The CDR3 runs to 18 residues. CDR3 protein: CASSYPSRQGPSTDTQYF. The CDR3 DNA follows: TGTGCCAGCAGTTACCCGTCCCGACAGGGACCTAGCACAGATACGCAGTATTTT.